This T cell receptor (beta chain) was captured by sequencing in a study of identical twins. In this sample, this clonotype turned up a few times. Its antigen remains unidentified. Study-wide results and caveats: Out-of-frame beta chain sequences displayed weaker excess sharing between twins. Insertions were reduced in abundant cord blood beta clonotypes but not in memory repertoires. Out-of-frame TCR alpha sharing in monozygotic twins exceeded recombination model predictions.

Looked up from germline, CDR1 is SGHDN and CDR2 is FVKESK. This CDR3 has 16 residues. V lost 5 bases and J lost 1; bases outside the gene matches: 7. Unique molecular identifiers were present on the cDNA, and a universal primer site came from template switching. Via MiXCR, TCRdb re-called the 5' RACE reads, giving one row per CDR3 protein. Of 200,000 to 250,000 distinct CDR3 sequences listed, 6% to 8.5% are singletons. This same sample was also part of a study on yellow fever vaccine responses in identical twins.

Sample: CD8+ T cells sorted from blood. The sequence came from a woman aged 18-29 years in good health. The chain carries TRBV14 and TRBJ2-2, with 7 bases identical to TRBD2. Here the CDR3 reads CASSSMGGENTGELFF. CDR3 DNA sequence: TGTGCCAGCAGCTCAATGGGGGGGGAGAACACCGGGGAGCTGTTTTTT. Drawing the rest from reference TRBV14 and TRBJ2-2, the complete variable domain is EAGVTQFPSHSVIEKGQTVTLRCDPISGHDNLYWYRRVMGKEIKFLLHFVKESKQDESGMPNNRFLAERTGGTYSTLKVQPAELEDSGVYFCASSSMGGENTGELFFGEGSRLTVL.